This entry describes one TCR beta chain. The clone's antigen remains unknown. Base qualities are not provided; no much larger clone lies one nucleotide away. This sample is drawn from a study of cytomegalovirus exposure and HLA in healthy donors (dated by TCRdb to about 2017). A note on the overall study: According to a later analysis, one platform produced both the roughly 110 validation repertoires and the 666 repertoires of the first cohort. The aim of the study was to test whether cataloging public T cell receptors could identify signatures of past pathogen exposure. Besides the first cohort of under 700 subjects, a separate validation cohort made up of 120 different subjects was used. To predict cytomegalovirus infection status, the study brought together high-throughput TCR immunosequencing, statistical association of individual TCRs with disease status, and machine learning. Summary of the overall study and its limitations: The classifier was reported to diagnose cytomegalovirus status with high specificity and sensitivity in both the original cohort and the validation cohort. A later analysis found that TCRs clustered in the first cohort also tended to co-occur in the 120 validation repertoires, with 94% of cluster scores above 0. While some public TCRs were present in many individuals, most TCR sequences turned up only very rarely across donors. In vitro tests confirmed that a few of the cytomegalovirus-associated TCR beta chains recognize cytomegalovirus antigens. A later analysis lacked HLA typing for the validation cohort, so it scored co-occurrence in that cohort across all 110 or so repertoires. It was suggested by the authors that the approach could potentially be generalized to other disease states and immunological phenotypes. A total of fewer than 200 TCR beta chains were listed by the study as associated with cytomegalovirus.

The donors belonged to the validation cohort of approximately 130 subjects, which was separate from the roughly 670-subject first cohort. The receptor library was made with the immunoSEQ multiplex PCR assay. The study's own analysis went as follows. A statistical classification framework was built to diagnose cytomegalovirus status from the catalog of TCR beta chain sequences. The clones in this table, taken by TCRdb from immuneACCESS, are in-frame only. Not every clone is retained; where verified, under half of the shortfall comes from an unresolved V gene, and the cause of the rest is unknown. V and J calls and clone size come straight from that table; D and trimming were deduced from the DNA. This sample gives more than 85,000 clones in total; around 90% of them show up just once. The top ten constitute around 1.9% of the sample. The receptor's source is a woman between 18 and 30 years old in good health and CMV-seronegative. Sequencing input: PBMCs.

The nucleotide sequence reads TGTGCCAGCTCACCTAACATGGACATTCAGTACTTC. This is translated as CASSPNMDIQYF. The sequence is built from TRBV18 and TRBJ2-4; no D gene is confidently identified. Looking up the germline V gene yields CDR1 KGHSH and CDR2 LQKENI. From its cysteine to its phenylalanine, the CDR3 spans 12 amino acids. Left in the record is the CDR3 DNA by itself, 36 bases read in frame from the first base. The junction shows trimming of 3 bases on V and 8 bases on J, plus 8 bases between the germline ends. With the portions outside the CDR3 filled from the reference TRBV18 and TRBJ2-4 genes, the complete variable region becomes NAGVMQNPRHLVRRRGQEARLRCSPMKGHSHVYWYRQLPEEGLKFMVYLQKENIIDESGMPKERFSAEFPKEGPSILRIQQVVRGDSAAYFCASSPNMDIQYFGAGTRLSVL.